Below are 8 T cell receptor beta chains sequenced from a single sample in a study of spatial heterogeneity in lung cancer. TCRdb itself ran the 5' RACE reads through MiXCR, one entry per CDR3 protein. The sample consists of approximately 50,000 distinct CDR3 sequences, around 6.7% of them appearing once. Time point defined: blood at routine non-recurrence follow-up after resection. Unsorted whole RNA from tumor, nontumor lung or frozen PBMC underwent sequencing. The sequenced sample was PBMCs, obtained at follow-up. These receptors were collected from a female donor with early-stage non-small cell lung cancer.

This rearrangement joins TRBV20-1 to TRBJ1-6; D possibly corresponds to TRBD1 (5 bases). This CDR3 has 16 amino acids. The germline gives CDR1 DFQATT, CDR2 SNEGSKA (reference sequence). V lost 2 bases, J lost 0 bases, and 11 bases lay in between. CDR3 in amino acids: CSARQGSSSYNSPLHF. DNA for the CDR3: TGCAGTGCTAGACAGGGTTCAAGCTCCTATAATTCACCCCTCCACTTT.

Remarks on this clonotype: Sequence at one end of the junction differs from germline and may be a read error. The chain has TRBV5-1 and TRBJ1-1, with D maybe TRBD1 (6 bases). The CDR3 extends over 13 amino acids. Germline-derived CDR1 and CDR2 are SGHRS and YFSETQ. This CDR3 reads CVSSLDSNTEAFF. CDR3 in DNA: TGCGTCAGCAGCCTGGACAGTAACACTGAAGCTTTCTTT.

The V gene is TRBV20-1, the J gene TRBJ1-5; a weak D match, TRBD1 (5 bases). There are 14 residues in the CDR3. Trimming removed 5 bases from V and 0 bases from J, with 11 bases in between. Per the germline V gene, CDR1 is DFQATT and CDR2 is SNEGSKA (reference sequence). The CDR3 sequence: CSASRQSSNQPQHF. The CDR3 DNA is TGCAGTGCTTCCCGACAGTCTAGCAATCAGCCCCAGCATTTT.

This clonotype was detected many times. In DNA, the CDR3 is TGCGCCAGCAGCTTGCCGTCGGGATCTGAAGCTTTCTTT. This gives the protein CASSLPSGSEAFF. J is TRBJ1-1 and V is TRBV5-1; D not certain. The germline V and J ends were trimmed by 1 base and 6 bases, with 10 bases remaining between them. The CDR3 consists of 13 residues. In germline, CDR1 is SGHRS, CDR2 YFSETQ. The variable domain in full, with the rest retrieved from reference TRBV5-1 and TRBJ1-1, is KAGVTQTPRYLIKTRGQQVTLSCSPISGHRSVSWYQQTPGQGLQFLFEYFSETQRNKGNFPGRFSGRQFSNSRSEMNVSTLELGDSALYLCASSLPSGSEAFFGQGTRLTVV.

There are a few counts of this clonotype. The chain joins TRBV20-1 to TRBJ1-5; TRBD1 matches 8 bases. V lost 5 bases, J lost 7 bases, and 10 bases stayed unmatched. Germline CDR1 and CDR2: DFQATT and SNEGSKA (reference sequence). This CDR3 is built from 14 residues. The CDR3 DNA reads TGCAGTGCTCTCCGGGACAGGATAGGACAGCCCCAGCATTTT. It is translated as CSALRDRIGQPQHF.

This clonotype was seen many times. CDR3 coding DNA: TGTGCCAGCAAGGCGCGGGGGTCCCCCTACGAGCAGTACTTC. Encoded protein: CASKARGSPYEQYF. The genes are TRBV6-6 and TRBJ2-7; the match to TRBD2 covers 7 bases. V dropped 7 bases and J dropped 2; count of bases not matched to a gene: 8. The CDR3 length is 14 residues. Germline V gene data show CDR1 as MNHNY and CDR2 as SVGAGI (reference sequence).

To note about this clonotype: A much more abundant neighbour one base away suggests this may be a read error. The rearrangement links TRBV7-2 to TRBJ1-5; 8 positions agree with TRBD1. The CDR3 is 18 residues long. Germline-derived CDR1 and CDR2 are SGHTA and FQGNSA. CDR3 coding DNA: TGTGCCAGCAGCTTAGCGGGACAGGATTCTTATAGCATTCAGCCCCAGCATTTT. Translating gives CASSLAGQDSYSIQPQHF.

The chain joins TRBV19 to TRBJ1-2; 11 bases fit TRBD1. Germline trimming cut 7 bases from V and 4 bases from J; bases unmatched to any gene: 5. This CDR3 has 14 amino acids. Germline V CDR1 and CDR2: LNHDA, SQIVND (reference sequence). This chain's CDR3 is CASKGQGDVYGYTF. In nucleotides, the CDR3 is TGTGCCAGTAAGGGACAGGGGGATGTCTATGGCTACACCTTC.